This T cell receptor beta chain was identified in a study of CD8 T cells in ankylosing spondylitis. Findings and caveats of the study: With a CD8+ phenotype, disease-linked clones were relatively rare in peripheral blood. A motif of 7 to 9 highly homologous TCR beta variants was seen as apparently characteristic of ankylosing spondylitis blood.

J was trimmed by 1 base and V by 8 bases; bases with no gene match: 9. The CDR3 runs to 14 residues. Germline CDR1 DFQATT, CDR2 SNEGSKA (reference sequence). This clonotype was seen only a few times. What it binds is unknown. Quantitative molecular-barcoded 5'-RACE generated the TCR beta libraries. MiXCR, applied by TCRdb to the 5' RACE reads, yields one record per CDR3 protein. The sample includes 250,000 to 300,000 distinct CDR3 sequences, 20% of them seen just once. V and J are TRBV20-1 and TRBJ2-5, with 8 positions matching TRBD1. The sequenced material came from blood, either unsorted or a sorted T cell fraction (not recorded which). The receptor comes from a male donor with ankylosing spondylitis or in good health (not recorded which). The CDR3, as DNA: TGCAGTCGTAGGACAGGGTCACCCCAAGAGACCCAGTACTTC. Translation: CSRRTGSPQETQYF.